These 21 T cell receptor beta chains were sequenced from one sample in a study of response to subunit inactivated influenza vaccine. TCRdb processed the RT-PCR reads anew with MiXCR; each CDR3 protein has one entry. This table has around 570,000 distinct CDR3 sequences, approximately 10% appearing once. The data were also submitted as part of a second study, on T cells expressing NK-cell markers. As reported in that work: TCR beta cDNA was generated via 5'RACE template switching incorporating UMIs.

The sequencing used PBMCs from blood, collected on the day of vaccination. The source is a middle-aged man who received an inactivated influenza vaccine.

This clonotype was recorded once. The chain couples TRBV20-1 to TRBJ1-6; D not certain. Germline V gene sequence: CDR1 DFQATT, CDR2 SNEGSKA (reference sequence). The CDR3 runs 12 residues. V was trimmed by 5 bases and J by 6 bases, leaving 8 bases between them. DNA of the CDR3: TGCAGTGCTCCGGGTCCTAATTCACCCCTCCACTTT. Its translation is CSAPGPNSPLHF.

The CDR3 reads CASSLDRWGETQYF. The CDR3 DNA is TGCGCCAGCAGCTTGGACAGGTGGGGAGAGACCCAGTACTTC. This chain connects TRBV5-1 to TRBJ2-5; possible D gene TRBD1, 5 bases. Germline V gives CDR1 SGHRS, CDR2 YFSETQ. Trimming took 0 bases from V and 4 from J, leaving 10 bases between them. This CDR3 has 14 amino acids. Drawing the rest from reference TRBV5-1 and TRBJ2-5, the complete variable domain is KAGVTQTPRYLIKTRGQQVTLSCSPISGHRSVSWYQQTPGQGLQFLFEYFSETQRNKGNFPGRFSGRQFSNSRSEMNVSTLELGDSALYLCASSLDRWGETQYFGPGTRLLVL.

The chain joins TRBV4-3 to TRBJ2-5; TRBD2 aligns across 11 bases. The CDR3 covers 18 residues. Germline trimming cut 0 bases from V and 5 bases from J; bases unmatched to any gene: 11. Germline CDR1 is LGHNA and CDR2 is YSLEER. The CDR3 bases are TGCGCCAGCAGCCAAGATTTTAGCGGGGGGGCCGTAACGGAGACCCAGTACTTC. Translating it yields CASSQDFSGGAVTETQYF.

This clonotype was picked up a small number of times. V usage is TRBV6-2 or TRBV6-3 and J usage is TRBJ2-4; D not certain. V gave up 2 bases and J gave up 0 bases, with 11 bases separating them. Germline CDR1 MNHEY, CDR2 SVGEGT. There are 16 residues in the CDR3. The CDR3 sequence is CASSYVRALAKNIQYF. DNA for the CDR3: TGTGCCAGCAGTTACGTTAGGGCCCTAGCCAAAAACATTCAGTACTTC.

This chain uses TRBV12-3 or TRBV12-4 with TRBJ2-7, with D unresolved. Trimming shortened V by 1 base and J by 4 bases, and 14 bases separated the two germline ends. The CDR3 is 15 amino acids. CDR3 protein: CASSLEASRDYEQYF. For the CDR3, the DNA is TGTGCCAGCAGTTTAGAAGCCTCCAGAGATTACGAGCAGTACTTC.

The chain recombines TRBV20-1 with TRBJ2-5; a possible D gene is TRBD2 (5 bases). V lost 8 bases and J lost 2, with 12 bases in between. This CDR3 contains 12 residues. Germline V CDR1 and CDR2: DFQATT, SNEGSKA (reference sequence). The CDR3 DNA follows: TGCAGTCCTAAGGACTTACAAGAGACCCAGTACTTC. This translates into CSPKDLQETQYF.

This clonotype was counted ten times or more. The chain links TRBV28 to TRBJ2-1; 7 nucleotides align to TRBD1. The CDR3 extends over 17 amino acids. Unmatched junction bases numbered 19, after V lost 6 bases and J lost 8 bases. Germline V CDR1 and CDR2: MDHEN, SYDVKM. The CDR3 loop is CASSLLTSTGLGHEQFF. The DNA for the CDR3 is TGTGCCAGCAGCCTACTAACATCGACAGGGTTAGGCCATGAGCAGTTCTTC.

The table lists this clonotype with a few counts. The V gene is TRBV6-1, the J gene TRBJ2-3; D unresolved. Trimming left V 8 bases short and J 3 bases short, with 18 bases between. This CDR3 is 15 amino acids long. Germline lookup yields CDR1 MNHNS and CDR2 SASEGT. The CDR3 region has the DNA TGTGCCAGCTCATCCTTAGGGATTGGGACAGATACGCAGTATTTT. Translated: CASSSLGIGTDTQYF.

Only a few counts were recorded for this clonotype. The chain couples TRBV20-1 to TRBJ1-1, with TRBD1 matching 7 bases. In germline, CDR1 is DFQATT, CDR2 SNEGSKA (reference sequence). The junction had 2 bases not matched to a gene; V was cut back by 1 base and J by 6 bases. The CDR3 runs 12 residues. The CDR3 loop reads CSARGQGPEAFF. The CDR3 DNA reads TGCAGTGCTAGAGGACAGGGACCTGAAGCTTTCTTT.

In its sample, this clonotype was seen a few times. The chain has TRBV10-3 and TRBJ2-4; 7 nucleotides line up with TRBD2. V lost 3 bases and J lost 9; bases outside the gene matches: 2. Germline CDR1 and CDR2: ENHRY and SYGVKD. The length of the CDR3 is 12 residues. In DNA form, the CDR3 reads TGTGCCATCAGTGACCCGGGAGGCATTCAGTACTTC. Amino acid sequence: CAISDPGGIQYF.

The chain has TRBV7-2 and TRBJ1-5; tentative D call: TRBD1 (6 bases). Germline loops: CDR1 SGHTA, CDR2 FQGNSA. With 5 bases removed from V and 7 bases from J, the gap between germline ends came to 15 bases. CDR3 size: 14 residues. The CDR3 sequence is CASSPTGSGQPQHF. CDR3 sequence (DNA): TGTGCCAGCAGCCCTACAGGGTCGGGCCAGCCCCAGCATTTT.

The rearrangement uses TRBV3-1 and TRBJ2-5, with 12 bases that match TRBD2. The V and J ends lost 1 base and 5 bases, in that order; junction bases with no gene match: 8. The CDR3 runs 17 residues. Germline V gene lookup returns CDR1 LGHDT and CDR2 YNNKEL (reference sequence). As DNA, the CDR3 is TGTGCCAGCAGCCAAGGGGTGACTAGCGGGAGAGCGGAGACCCAGTACTTC. Protein product: CASSQGVTSGRAETQYF.

The CDR3 DNA is TGTGCCAGCAGCTTGGAGGGGGGCAGTTTCACCGGGGAGCTGTTTTTT. Translation gives CASSLEGGSFTGELFF. The chain employs TRBV5-5 and TRBJ2-2; D possibly uses TRBD1 or TRBD2 (6 bases each). V dropped 0 bases and J dropped 4 bases, with 13 bases sitting between them. The CDR3 contains 16 residues. CDR1 is SGHKS, CDR2 YYEKEE, per germline (reference sequence).

This chain connects TRBV13 to TRBJ2-1; no firm D call. There are 14 residues in the CDR3. The V end lost 0 bases, the J end lost 8 bases, and 11 bases lay between the germline ends. The germline V gene has CDR1 PRHDT and CDR2 FYEKMQ (reference sequence). The CDR3 nucleotides are TGTGCCAGCAGCTTAGGGGGATCCGGCTATGAGCAGTTCTTC. Protein product: CASSLGGSGYEQFF.

About this clonotype: The junction shows a germline mismatch at one end, possibly a read error. The rearrangement uses TRBV10-3 and TRBJ2-7, with a possible D match to TRBD1 (5 bases). Germline assignment: CDR1 ENHRY and CDR2 SYGVKD. The CDR3 runs 12 residues. The CDR3 coding sequence is TGTACCATCAGTGAGTCAGGGTGGGAGCAGTACTTC. Its translation is CTISESGWEQYF.

This clonotype was detected a few times. The chain couples TRBV29-1 to TRBJ2-3; no clear D gene. Trimming left V 4 bases short and J 1 base short, with 6 bases between. The CDR3 is 12 amino acids. CDR1 is SQVTM and CDR2 is ANQGSEA in the germline V gene. CDR3 sequence (DNA): TGCAGCGTTGTGGCAGGCACAGATACGCAGTATTTT. Its translation: CSVVAGTDTQYF.

This chain links TRBV4-1 with TRBJ1-1; 7 nucleotides match TRBD1. Germline lookup yields CDR1 MGHRA and CDR2 YSYEKL. The CDR3 totals 15 residues. Trimming cost V 0 bases and J 3 bases; bases outside gene matches: 4. CDR3 region: CASSQETGQDTEAFF. The CDR3 nucleotides are TGCGCCAGCAGCCAAGAGACAGGGCAGGACACTGAAGCTTTCTTT.

In this sample, this clonotype turned up once. The V and J genes are TRBV24-1 and TRBJ2-3; possibly TRBD2 for D (7 bases). Trimming removed 3 bases from V and 2 bases from J, with 14 bases in between. This CDR3 spans 16 amino acids. Germline CDR1 is KGHDR and CDR2 is SFDVKD. The CDR3, as DNA: TGTGCCACCAGTGATCCCCGGGGGGCAGCCACAGATACGCAGTATTTT. This gives the protein CATSDPRGAATDTQYF.

This clonotype has a count of ten or more. The chain couples TRBV19 to TRBJ2-6; D remains unclear. This CDR3 contains 17 residues. V was cut by 1 base and J by 2 bases, with 12 bases left in between. Germline-derived CDR1 and CDR2 are LNHDA and SQIVND (reference sequence). CDR3 DNA sequence: TGTGCCAGTAGTATAGGCGCAGTAATAACTGGGGCCAACGTCCTGACTTTC. It encodes CASSIGAVITGANVLTF.

The J gene is TRBJ2-3, the V gene TRBV6-2 or TRBV6-3; 8 positions match TRBD1. J was trimmed by 3 bases and V by 1 base; bases with no gene match: 3. The CDR3 is 15 amino acids. Germline-derived CDR1 and CDR2 are MNHEY and SVGEGT. Here the CDR3 reads CASSYLRQGTDTQYF. As DNA, the CDR3 is TGTGCCAGCAGTTACTTGCGACAGGGGACAGATACGCAGTATTTT.

This clonotype showed up just a few times. The chain couples TRBV13 to TRBJ2-7, with 12 nucleotides matching TRBD1. V trimming: 1 base; J trimming: 5 bases; junction bases outside the gene matches: 12. CDR3 length equals 18 residues. The germline V gene encodes CDR1 PRHDT and CDR2 FYEKMQ (reference sequence). The chain's CDR3 is CASSLVGTGGRVRNEQYF. The CDR3 DNA is TGTGCCAGCAGCTTAGTGGGGACAGGGGGCCGGGTGAGGAACGAGCAGTACTTC. The whole variable domain, filled in from reference TRBV13 and TRBJ2-7, reads AAGVIQSPRHLIKEKRETATLKCYPIPRHDTVYWYQQGPGQDPQFLISFYEKMQSDKGSIPDRFSAQQFSDYHSELNMSSLELGDSALYFCASSLVGTGGRVRNEQYFGPGTRLTVT.